This TCR beta chain came from a study of beta chain features in type 1 diabetes. Study-wide results and caveats: Sequencing used cDNA, and cells with high TCR expression could therefore be over-represented. For patients, the naive, central memory and Treg TCRB repertoires appeared more alike than for healthy donors.

In regard to this clone: What it binds is unknown.

Investigators reverse transcribed all isolated RNA, so they sequenced expressed TCRB transcripts. Method: immunoSEQ multiplex PCR; TCRdb's copy keeps in-frame clones and lacks some. The table has about 150,000 clones, about 7.3% seen once. CD45RO/CCR7/CD25/CD127/CD95/CD27 sorting isolated CD4+ naive, central memory, regulatory and stem cell-like memory cells. Purity exceeded 95% in all sorted populations. Germline assignment: CDR1 SEHNR and CDR2 FQNEAQ (reference sequence). CDR3 length: 11 amino acids. The germline V and J ends were trimmed by 5 bases and 9 bases, with 10 bases remaining between them.

The J gene is TRBJ2-5, the V gene TRBV7-9, with D unclear. The sequencing input was central memory CD4+ T cells from blood. The sequence was obtained from a man aged 18 to 29 in good health. The CDR3 DNA reads as TGTGCCAGCAGCCCGCCGCCGGCCCAGTACTTC. Its protein is CASSPPPAQYF. Together with reference TRBV7-9 and TRBJ2-5, the CDR3 gives the full variable domain: DTGVSQNPRHKITKRGQNVTFRCDPISEHNRLYWYRQTLGQGPEFLTYFQNEAQLEKSRLLSDRFSAERPKGSFSTLEIQRTEQGDSAMYLCASSPPPAQYFGPGTRLLVL.